These T cell receptor beta chains were read from a single sample in a study of technical replicates of blood from a few donors. Using immunoSEQ multiplex PCR, the repertoire was profiled, and TCRdb retains in-frame clones only, with some absent. The data hold about 56,000 clones, with roughly 96% observed a single time. The sequenced sample consisted of PBMCs. These receptors all stem from a human donor in good health. Some clones in this sample may be carry-over from other donors' samples. CDR3s include the opening cysteine and the closing phenylalanine or tryptophan. The D gene is left open where the match is weak. Not all rows give a size; the values are once, few, many and, for expanded clones, a class.

cdr3_nt | cdr3_aa | v_call | d_call | clone_size | j_call
TGTGCCAGCAGCCAGACTAGCGCCGAGACCCAGTACTTC | CASSQTSAETQYF | TRBV7-9 | TRBD2 | NA | TRBJ2-5
TGCGCCATTCCGCTTTACAGGGGAAAAGCTGAAGCTTTCTTT | CAIPLYRGKAEAFF | TRBV10-1 | TRBD1 | NA | TRBJ1-1
TGTGCCAGCAGTTACTCAACAGGGAACACTGAAGCTTTCTTT | CASSYSTGNTEAFF | TRBV6-5 | NA | NA | TRBJ1-1
TGCGCCAGCAGCAAATTCACGGCGAACACCGGGGAGCTGTTTTTT | CASSKFTANTGELFF | TRBV5-1 | NA | NA | TRBJ2-2
TGTGCCAGCAGCTTACCAGGGGTGGACACTGAAGCTTTCTTT | CASSLPGVDTEAFF | TRBV7-9 | NA | NA | TRBJ1-1
TGTGCCAGCAGCTACAGGGGTTACGAGCAGTACTTC | CASSYRGYEQYF | TRBV11-1 | TRBD1 | NA | TRBJ2-7
TGTGCCAGCAAGAGTTTCAATGAGCAGTTCTTC | CASKSFNEQFF | TRBV5-4 | NA | NA | TRBJ2-1
TGCAGCGTCGGACAGGGGGGGATCGTGGGCACAGATACGCAGTATTTT | CSVGQGGIVGTDTQYF | TRBV29-1 | TRBD1 | NA | TRBJ2-3
TGCGCCAGCAGCTTGTCAGGGTACAATCAGCCCCAGCATTTT | CASSLSGYNQPQHF | TRBV5-1 | NA | once | TRBJ1-5
TGTGCCAGCTCACCACCGTATGAGCAGTACTTC | CASSPPYEQYF | TRBV18 | NA | NA | TRBJ2-7
TGTGCCAGCAGCCCGGGACAGGGCTATGGTGGCTACACCTTC | CASSPGQGYGGYTF | TRBV7-2 | TRBD1 | NA | TRBJ1-2
TGTGCCAGCAGTTACGACAGGGAAGCTTTCTTT | CASSYDREAFF | TRBV5-6 | NA | NA | TRBJ1-1
TGTGCCAGCTCACCTGGGACAGGGTACCACGAGCAGTACTTC | CASSPGTGYHEQYF | TRBV18 | TRBD1 | once | TRBJ2-7
TGTGCCAGCAGCCAAGCTAGGGGCGACACTGAAGCTTTCTTT | CASSQARGDTEAFF | TRBV4-2 | NA | NA | TRBJ1-1
TGTGCCAGCAGCCGTTCCAGAGCGGGACAAAAAGAGACCCAGTACTTC | CASSRSRAGQKETQYF | TRBV14 | NA | NA | TRBJ2-5
TGTGCCAGCAGCTTAGACGTGGGAGGGCCGAGGGAGCAGTACTTC | CASSLDVGGPREQYF | TRBV11-2 | TRBD2 | NA | TRBJ2-7
TGTGCCAGCAGCCGTAGCGGGACCTCCAATTACGAGCAGTACTTC | CASSRSGTSNYEQYF | TRBV7-9 | TRBD2 | NA | TRBJ2-7
TGCGCCAGCAGCCAAGATCGAGGACGGGGCTACGAGCAGTACTTC | CASSQDRGRGYEQYF | TRBV4-3 | NA | NA | TRBJ2-7
TGTGCCACCAGCAGAGAGGGACTTACCTACGAGCAGTACTTC | CATSREGLTYEQYF | TRBV15 | NA | NA | TRBJ2-7
TGTGCCAGCTCTCCGGACAGGGTGAACTATGGCTACACCTTC | CASSPDRVNYGYTF | TRBV18 | TRBD1 | NA | TRBJ1-2
TGTGCCAGCAGAGCCGGGACAGGGTATGGCTACACCTTC | CASRAGTGYGYTF | TRBV7-2 | TRBD1 | NA | TRBJ1-2
TGCGCCAGCAGCCCTGAGGGCCGGAACTATGGCTACACCTTC | CASSPEGRNYGYTF | TRBV4-3 | NA | NA | TRBJ1-2
TGTGCCAGCAGTGATGACAGTCTGGGGAACACTGAGGCTTTCTTT | CASSDDSLGNTEAFF | TRBV6-1 | NA | NA | TRBJ1-1
TGTGCCTGGAGTGTGCCCCGGGGAGGTGGCTACACCTTC | CAWSVPRGGGYTF | TRBV30 | NA | NA | TRBJ1-2
TGTGCCAGCAGCTTAGGTTCAGTGAACACTGAAGCTTTCTTT | CASSLGSVNTEAFF | TRBV7-9 | NA | NA | TRBJ1-1
TGTGCCAGCAGCAAACGACAGGGAATCTTTCGTGGCAATCAGCCCCAGCATTTT | CASSKRQGIFRGNQPQHF | TRBV2 | TRBD1 | few | TRBJ1-5
TGCAGCGTTGAAGTGGACAGGAACACTGAAGCTTTCTTT | CSVEVDRNTEAFF | TRBV29-1 | NA | NA | TRBJ1-1
TGTGCCAGCAGCTCCCTCGCGGGGGGAAACTACAATGAGCAGTTCTTC | CASSSLAGGNYNEQFF | TRBV7-8 | TRBD2 | NA | TRBJ2-1
TGTGCCAGCAGCCAAGGAGGGCCCACCGGGGAGCTGTTTTTT | CASSQGGPTGELFF | TRBV4-2 | NA | NA | TRBJ2-2
TGCGCCAGCAGCCTGACAGGCGGAGAAGGTTACACCTTC | CASSLTGGEGYTF | TRBV5-1 | NA | NA | TRBJ1-2
TGTGCCAGCAGGGACCTAGCGGGATCCTACAATGAGCAGTTCTTC | CASRDLAGSYNEQFF | TRBV6-1 | TRBD2 | NA | TRBJ2-1
TGTGCCAGCAGTCTAGACTATAGCTCCTACAATGAGCAGTTCTTC | CASSLDYSSYNEQFF | TRBV6-4 | NA | NA | TRBJ2-1
TGTGCCAGCTCACCGCCGGGACAGGGGTCCTACAATGAGCAGTTCTTC | CASSPPGQGSYNEQFF | TRBV18 | TRBD1 | few | TRBJ2-1
TGTGCCATCCCGGGACAAATAGACACCGGGGAGCTGTTTTTT | CAIPGQIDTGELFF | TRBV7-9 | NA | NA | TRBJ2-2
TGTGCGTCAAAGGGACAGGGAAAGGGGGAAAAACTGTTTTTT | CASKGQGKGEKLFF | TRBV19 | TRBD1 | NA | TRBJ1-4
TGTGCCAGCAGCCACACGGACAGGGCCTACGAGCAGTACTTC | CASSHTDRAYEQYF | TRBV7-8 | TRBD1 | NA | TRBJ2-7
TGCGCCAGCAGCGCGCCCCGGGACAACCACTACGAGCAGTACTTC | CASSAPRDNHYEQYF | TRBV5-1 | NA | once | TRBJ2-7